These T cell receptor beta chains were read from a single sample in a study of identical twins. Via MiXCR, TCRdb re-called the 5' RACE reads, giving one row per CDR3 protein. Here the sample spans hundreds of thousands of distinct CDR3 sequences, about 9.4% being singletons. The sample was also linked to a second study, of yellow fever vaccine responses in identical twins.

Material: PBMCs. The source is a woman under 30 in good health. The CDR3 runs from the conserved cysteine through the conserved F or W. A D gene is named only where the DNA matches it firmly. Clone size, where shown, is once, few, many, or a class for clones that have expanded.

D gene	V gene	J gene	clone size	CDR3 protein	CDR3 DNA
TRBD1	TRBV30	TRBJ2-7	NA	CAWARQGTYEQYF	TGTGCCTGGGCCCGACAGGGGACCTACGAGCAGTACTTC
TRBD2	TRBV7-9	TRBJ2-7	NA	CASSWSGDEQYF	TGTGCCAGCAGCTGGAGCGGGGACGAGCAGTACTTC
TRBD2	TRBV20-1	TRBJ2-3	NA	CSGWSGGPGTDTQYF	TGCAGTGGGTGGAGCGGGGGCCCGGGGACAGATACGCAGTATTTT
NA	TRBV20-1	TRBJ2-1	NA	CSARPENNFNEQFF	TGCAGTGCTAGGCCAGAGAACAACTTCAATGAGCAGTTCTTC
NA	TRBV3-1	TRBJ1-2	few	CASSRGTNGYTF	TGTGCCAGCAGCCGGGGGACTAATGGCTACACCTTC
NA	TRBV7-9	TRBJ2-7	many	CASTAGGSTDEQYF	TGTGCCAGCACCGCAGGGGGGAGTACGGACGAGCAGTACTTC
NA	TRBV12-3/TRBV12-4	TRBJ2-3	NA	CASSPTVLRATTQYF	TGTGCCAGCAGCCCCACCGTGTTGAGGGCCACTACGCAGTATTTT
NA	TRBV20-1	TRBJ2-3	few	CSASPILLPDTQYF	TGCAGTGCTAGTCCAATCCTACTCCCGGATACGCAGTATTTT
NA	TRBV29-1	TRBJ2-1	many	CSVDGDNLYNEQFF	TGCAGCGTTGACGGGGACAACCTTTACAATGAGCAGTTCTTC
NA	TRBV27	TRBJ2-2	NA	CASSLQPTNTGELFF	TGTGCCAGCAGTTTACAACCAACGAACACCGGGGAGCTGTTTTTT
NA	TRBV29-1	TRBJ2-7	once	CSVEGGGGEQYF	TGCAGCGTTGAAGGTGGAGGAGGCGAGCAGTACTTC
TRBD2	TRBV9	TRBJ2-1	few	CASSATSGRAGELRNEQFF	TGTGCCAGCAGCGCAACAAGCGGGAGGGCCGGTGAATTGCGGAATGAGCAGTTCTTC
NA	TRBV10-3	TRBJ2-2	NA	CAISTGNTGELFF	TGTGCCATCTCGACAGGAAACACCGGGGAGCTGTTTTTT
TRBD1	TRBV2	TRBJ1-4	NA	CAIQQGINEKLFF	TGTGCCATACAACAGGGGATTAATGAAAAACTGTTTTTT
TRBD2	TRBV11-2	TRBJ2-7	NA	CASILVAGTYEQYF	TGTGCCAGCATCTTAGTAGCGGGGACCTACGAGCAGTACTTC
TRBD2	TRBV4-2	TRBJ2-3	many	CASSHWGLAGASTDTQYF	TGTGCCAGCAGCCACTGGGGACTAGCGGGGGCTAGCACAGATACGCAGTATTTT
NA	TRBV20-1	TRBJ2-3	NA	CSARDFVGDTDTQYF	TGCAGTGCTAGAGATTTTGTAGGGGACACAGATACGCAGTATTTT
TRBD1	TRBV12-3/TRBV12-4	TRBJ2-2	many	CASSMRTGPGELFF	TGTGCCAGCAGTATGCGGACAGGGCCCGGGGAGCTGTTTTTT
NA	TRBV12-3/TRBV12-4	TRBJ1-1	NA	CASSLGPPRTEAFF	TGTGCCAGCAGTTTAGGACCCCCGAGGACTGAAGCTTTCTTT
TRBD1	TRBV15	TRBJ2-1	NA	CATSPPGQVAYEQFF	TGTGCCACCAGTCCACCGGGACAGGTAGCGTATGAGCAGTTCTTC
NA	TRBV15	TRBJ1-2	few	CATSRDGRDFYGYTF	TGTGCCACCAGCAGAGATGGCAGGGATTTTTATGGCTACACCTTC
TRBD2	TRBV10-1	TRBJ2-3	NA	CASSSGGTSGYTQYF	TGCGCCAGCAGTAGTGGTGGGACTAGCGGTTATACGCAGTATTTT
TRBD1	TRBV27	TRBJ2-2	many	CAIRRGRGQNGELFF	TGTGCCATCCGGCGGGGCAGGGGGCAGAACGGGGAGCTGTTTTTT
NA	TRBV29-1	TRBJ1-2	many	CSASENTNYGYTF	TGCAGCGCTAGCGAGAATACTAACTATGGCTACACCTTC
TRBD2	TRBV6-2/TRBV6-3	TRBJ2-7	NA	CASSYSTGETSGRPEFYEQYF	TGTGCCAGCAGTTACTCGACAGGGGAGACTAGCGGGAGGCCCGAATTTTACGAGCAGTACTTC
TRBD2	TRBV12-3/TRBV12-4	TRBJ2-7	few	CASSLLSSGRARNEQYF	TGTGCCAGCAGTTTATTGTCTAGCGGGAGGGCTAGGAACGAGCAGTACTTC
NA	TRBV7-9	TRBJ1-1	NA	CASSPAGRTEAFF	TGTGCCAGCAGCCCGGCGGGGCGGACTGAAGCTTTCTTT
NA	TRBV6-1	TRBJ1-4	many	CASSPLFRSEKLFF	TGTGCCAGCAGTCCTCTGTTTAGGAGTGAAAAACTGTTTTTT
NA	TRBV4-3	TRBJ2-1	few	CASSQDTVDEQFF	TGCGCCAGCAGCCAAGATACTGTCGATGAGCAGTTCTTC
TRBD1	TRBV5-1	TRBJ2-5	few	CASSRTGESETQYF	TGCGCCAGCAGCAGGACAGGGGAAAGCGAGACCCAGTACTTC
TRBD1	TRBV28	TRBJ1-5	NA	CASSLGDRPQPQHF	TGTGCCAGCAGTCTGGGGGACAGGCCCCAGCCCCAGCATTTT
TRBD1	TRBV5-1	TRBJ2-7	few	CASSLRGTESSYEQYF	TGCGCCAGCAGCTTGCGTGGGACAGAGAGCTCCTACGAGCAGTACTTC
TRBD1	TRBV6-1	TRBJ2-1	NA	CASSLRDRGAEQFF	TGTGCCAGCAGTCTCCGGGACAGGGGGGCTGAGCAGTTCTTC
TRBD2	TRBV24-1	TRBJ2-1	few	CATSDTGLARNEQFF	TGTGCCACCAGTGACACGGGACTAGCTCGGAATGAGCAGTTCTTC
NA	TRBV30	TRBJ2-2	few	CAWRTPTNTGELFF	TGTGCCTGGAGGACCCCCACGAACACCGGGGAGCTGTTTTTT
NA	TRBV5-1	TRBJ1-5	many	CASSLITGTPSNQPQHF	TGCGCCAGCAGCTTGATTACCGGGACCCCTAGCAATCAGCCCCAGCATTTT
NA	TRBV7-9	TRBJ2-7	NA	CASSHIGHPYEQYF	TGTGCCAGCAGCCACATCGGTCACCCCTACGAGCAGTACTTC
TRBD2	TRBV25-1	TRBJ2-7	few	CASASGTSGSYEQYF	TGTGCCAGCGCCTCCGGGACTAGCGGCTCCTACGAGCAGTACTTC
NA	TRBV6-5	TRBJ2-1	many	CASSYSKRTLSTEQFF	TGTGCCAGCAGTTACTCGAAGAGGACATTGTCTACTGAGCAGTTCTTC
TRBD1	TRBV15	TRBJ2-7	few	CATSNPRDSPYEQYF	TGTGCCACCAGCAACCCCCGGGACAGTCCCTACGAGCAGTACTTC
TRBD2	TRBV20-1	TRBJ2-3	many	CSAAPGLAPDTQYF	TGCAGTGCAGCACCGGGACTAGCTCCAGATACGCAGTATTTT
NA	TRBV29-1	TRBJ2-1	few	CSVELLSPEQFF	TGCAGCGTTGAATTATTGTCACCTGAGCAGTTCTTC
TRBD1	TRBV28	TRBJ1-4	many	CASRSQGAGNEKLFF	TGTGCCAGCAGGTCACAGGGGGCCGGTAATGAAAAACTGTTTTTT
NA	TRBV7-6	TRBJ2-6	few	CASSDLGGPGANVLTF	TGTGCCAGCAGCGACTTGGGTGGTCCTGGGGCCAACGTCCTGACTTTC
NA	TRBV30	TRBJ2-7	few	CAWSADIRGNEQYF	TGTGCCTGGAGCGCGGACATAAGAGGGAACGAGCAGTACTTC
NA	TRBV18	TRBJ2-5	few	CASSPPPTRQETQYF	TGTGCCAGCTCACCCCCCCCGACGAGACAAGAGACCCAGTACTTC
NA	TRBV7-2	TRBJ2-3	many	CASSPGALTDTQYF	TGTGCCAGCAGCCCAGGGGCCCTCACAGATACGCAGTATTTT
NA	TRBV18	TRBJ2-2	few	CASSPVQGDTGELFF	TGTGCCAGCTCACCGGTCCAGGGCGACACCGGGGAGCTGTTTTTT
NA	TRBV30	TRBJ2-2	few	CAFYTDFNTGELFF	TGTGCCTTCTACACGGATTTCAACACCGGGGAGCTGTTTTTT
NA	TRBV28	TRBJ2-5	many	CASRFTPGPQETQYF	TGTGCCAGCAGATTTACTCCGGGACCACAAGAGACCCAGTACTTC
TRBD1	TRBV27	TRBJ2-3	many	CASIPGTGLTDTQYF	TGTGCCAGCATACCCGGGACAGGTCTCACAGATACGCAGTATTTT
NA	TRBV10-1	TRBJ2-7	many	CASSRDLNALYEQYF	TGCGCCAGCAGTCGGGACCTCAATGCCCTCTACGAGCAGTACTTC
TRBD2	TRBV20-1	TRBJ2-3	NA	CSVGTSGRDTQYF	TGCAGTGTCGGGACTAGCGGGAGAGATACGCAGTATTTT